This entry concerns a single T cell receptor (beta chain). No antigen is known for it. The data stem from a study of T cell responses to AZD1222 COVID-19 vaccine. Across the study: Analyses pooled second doses at about 4 or about 12 weeks. Study observations and caveats: Dominant at 160-218 and 743-854, vaccine-associated CD4 TCRs also spanned spike.

Data came from immunoSEQ multiplex PCR; TCRdb stores just in-frame clones and leaves some out. The sample shows about 140,000 clones, roughly 90% of them seen only once. V lost 6 bases to trimming and J lost 8 bases; unmatched junction nucleotides: 8. The CDR3 is made up of 13 amino acids. The germline gives CDR1 LNHDA, CDR2 SQIVND (reference sequence). The sample in question was peripheral blood, obtained on day 0 of AZD1222 vaccination. V and J are TRBV19 and TRBJ1-2; 8 bases fit TRBD1. The TCR originated in an adult in good health. CDR3 nucleotide sequence: TGTGCCAGTAGAGACAGGGGCAGGATAGGCTACACCTTC. Encoded protein: CASRDRGRIGYTF.